The present T cell receptor beta chain was sequenced within a study of blood T cell repertoires in COVID-19. Per the germline V gene, CDR1 is SGHNT and CDR2 is YENEEA. Trimming took 2 bases from V and 4 from J, leaving 8 bases between them. This CDR3 spans 14 amino acids. This clone counts as medium-sized. In the source study's methods: Reference gene primers were amplified, and this amplification served to estimate nucleated cell counts. Assay used: immunoSEQ multiplex PCR; TCRdb lists only in-frame clones, some missing. V and J calls and clone size are given by that table; D and trimming were obtained from the DNA. The table includes some 170,000 clones, roughly 90% detected once.

The source of this sequence is a man aged 55 to 70 with active or convalescent COVID-19. The sample was peripheral blood. The chain uses TRBV11-3 and TRBJ2-2; D might be TRBD2 (7 bases). The DNA for the CDR3 is TGTGCCAGCAGCTTAAGGGGGGGCACCGGGGAGCTGTTTTTT. Its translation: CASSLRGGTGELFF. The whole variable domain, remainder taken from reference TRBV11-3 and TRBJ2-2, is EAGVVQSPRYKIIEKKQPVAFWCNPISGHNTLYWYLQNLGQGPELLIRYENEEAVDDSQLPKDRFSAERLKGVDSTLKIQPAELGDSAVYLCASSLRGGTGELFFGEGSRLTVL.